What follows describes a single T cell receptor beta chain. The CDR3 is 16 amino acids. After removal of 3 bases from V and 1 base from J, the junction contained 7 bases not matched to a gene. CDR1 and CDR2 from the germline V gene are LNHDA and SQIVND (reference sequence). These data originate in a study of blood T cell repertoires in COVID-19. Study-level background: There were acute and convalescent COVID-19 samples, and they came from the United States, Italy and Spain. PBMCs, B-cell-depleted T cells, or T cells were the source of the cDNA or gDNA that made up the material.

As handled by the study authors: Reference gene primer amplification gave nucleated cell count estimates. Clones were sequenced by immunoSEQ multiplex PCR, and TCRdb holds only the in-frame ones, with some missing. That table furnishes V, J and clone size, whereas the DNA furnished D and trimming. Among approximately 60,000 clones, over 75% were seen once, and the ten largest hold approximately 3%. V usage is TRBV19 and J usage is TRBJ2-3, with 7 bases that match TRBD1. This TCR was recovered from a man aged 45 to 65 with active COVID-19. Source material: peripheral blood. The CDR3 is CASSIPLGTGTDTQYF. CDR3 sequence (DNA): TGTGCCAGTAGTATCCCCTTGGGGACAGGCACAGATACGCAGTATTTT.